These 4 T cell receptor beta chains were all obtained from the same sample, sequenced in a study of blood T cell repertoires in COVID-19. Sequencing was performed with immunoSEQ multiplex PCR; in TCRdb, only in-frame clones are kept and a portion is missing. The table lists just over 650,000 clones, more than 80% of them singletons. The sequenced sample consisted of peripheral blood. The receptors shown here come from a woman in her late teens or twenties with acute or convalescent COVID-19.

The chain has TRBV2 and TRBJ2-2; weak D call: TRBD2 (5 bases). The CDR3 loop spans 15 amino acids. CDR1 and CDR2 from the germline V gene are SNHLY and FYNNEI. V was clipped by 8 bases and J by 4 bases, with 17 bases between them. The CDR3 DNA reads TGTGCCAGCTACTTCGGGCAGGCGGGCACCGGGGAGCTGTTTTTT. This gives the protein CASYFGQAGTGELFF.

The V gene is TRBV6-2 or TRBV6-3, the J gene TRBJ2-2; 7 bases fit TRBD1. After removal of 6 bases from V and 1 base from J, the junction contained 2 bases not matched to a gene. The germline gives CDR1 MNHEY, CDR2 SVGEGT. The CDR3 runs 14 residues. The CDR3 is CASSRQGNTGELFF. The DNA for the CDR3 is TGTGCCAGCAGCCGACAGGGGAACACCGGGGAGCTGTTTTTT.

CDR3 coding DNA: TGTGCCAGCAGCTTAGAGGTGGGACAGGTCAATCACGGGGAGCTGTTTTTT. Amino acid sequence: CASSLEVGQVNHGELFF. The chain uses TRBV7-7 and TRBJ2-2, with 8 bases aligning to TRBD1. This CDR3 comprises 17 residues. CDR1 is SSHAT, CDR2 FNYEAQ, per germline (reference sequence). The trim removed 1 base at V and 7 bases at J, leaving 11 bases unmatched.

The rearrangement joins TRBV5-6 to TRBJ2-7; a possible D gene is TRBD1 (6 bases). The germline CDR1 and CDR2 sequences are SGHDT and YYEEEE. The CDR3 spans 16 residues. V was cut by 0 bases and J by 3 bases, with 16 bases left in between. CDR3 in DNA: TGTGCCAGCAGCTTGGTTTATTGGGACACTCACTACGAGCAGTACTTC. Amino acids: CASSLVYWDTHYEQYF.